These 20 T cell receptor beta chains came from one sample sequenced in a study of T cell repertoires in cytomegalovirus infection. No cognate antigen is known for these TCRs. TCRdb used MiXCR to reprocess the reads, holding one entry per CDR3 protein. This repertoire shows about 350,000 distinct CDR3 sequences, approximately 30% found once; its top ten account for roughly 14%. This sample comprised cultured PBMCs, obtained from culture after CMV antigen stimulation. The receptors here all came from a human donor in good health (CMV status not recorded). Some clones in this sample may be carry-over from other donors' samples.

The rearrangement joins TRBV24-1 to TRBJ1-2, with a tentative D call TRBD1 (5 bases). Germline-derived CDR1 and CDR2 are KGHDR and SFDVKD. The CDR3 loop spans 15 amino acids. The germline V and J ends were trimmed by 4 bases and 7 bases, with 18 bases remaining between them. Here the CDR3 reads CATSDPNWGTRGYTF. The CDR3 DNA is TGTGCCACCAGTGACCCGAATTGGGGGACGCGTGGCTACACCTTC.

The chain employs TRBV11-2 and TRBJ2-7, with 8 bases matching TRBD2. Germline CDR1 reads SGHAT; CDR2 reads FQNNGV. The CDR3 covers 16 residues. V dropped 0 bases and J dropped 0; count of bases not matched to a gene: 4. CDR3 nucleotides: TGTGCCAGCAGCTTAGAGAGTAGCGGGGCCTCCTACGAGCAGTACGTC. It codes for CASSLESSGASYEQYV.

The CDR3 sequence is CSASPYGDGVGYTF. CDR3 coding DNA: TGCAGTGCTAGCCCCTACGGGGACGGGGTTGGCTACACCTTC. The V call is TRBV20-1, the J call TRBJ1-2; D possibly corresponds to TRBD1 (5 bases). Trimming took 3 bases from V and 7 from J, leaving 18 bases between them. The CDR3 consists of 14 residues. Germline V lookup: CDR1 DFQATT, CDR2 SNEGSKA (reference sequence).

CDR3 protein: CASSLQPLAGGTYEQYV. In DNA form, the CDR3 reads TGTGCCAGTAGTCTTCAGCCACTAGCGGGAGGAACCTACGAGCAGTACGTC. This rearrangement joins TRBV19 to TRBJ2-7, with TRBD2 matching 12 bases. Per the germline V gene, CDR1 is LNHDA and CDR2 is SQIVND (reference sequence). The ends lost 5 bases at V and 2 bases at J; junction bases unmatched: 10. This CDR3 has 17 residues.

In its sample, this clonotype was seen a few times. The rearrangement joins TRBV5-4 to TRBJ2-3, with D tentatively TRBD1 (5 bases). The germline V and J ends were trimmed by 4 bases and 3 bases, with 12 bases remaining between them. Germline lookup yields CDR1 SGHNT and CDR2 YYREEE (reference sequence). The CDR3 consists of 14 residues. CDR3 coding DNA: TGTGCCAGCAGCGTTGGGGCGACTACAGATACGCAGTATTTT. Protein: CASSVGATTDTQYF.

The chain recombines TRBV7-2 with TRBJ2-3; D remains unclear. Trimming removed 5 bases at V and 6 bases at J, with 9 bases between. CDR3 length equals 12 residues. The V gene's germline CDR1 is SGHTA and CDR2 FQGNSA. Here the CDR3 DNA reads TGTGCCAGCAGCCCGCAGGTGGATACGCAGTATTTT. Protein product: CASSPQVDTQYF.

Ten or more counts support this clonotype. The chain uses TRBV12-3 or TRBV12-4 and TRBJ1-2; D gene uncertain. V lost 0 bases to trimming and J lost 8 bases, with 13 bases between them. This CDR3 is 14 amino acids long. CDR3 in DNA: TGTGCCAGCAGTTTAGCGTGGCCAGCGACAGGCTACACCTTC. This codes for CASSLAWPATGYTF.

This clonotype was recorded many times. The rearrangement joins TRBV19 to TRBJ2-2; the D is unclear. Germline V gives CDR1 LNHDA, CDR2 SQIVND (reference sequence). The CDR3 length is 12 residues. V lost 3 bases to trimming and J lost 4 bases, with 3 bases between them. The CDR3 coding sequence is TGTGCCAGTAGTATTACCACCGGGGAGCTGTTTTTT. Amino acid sequence: CASSITTGELFF.

There are a few counts of this clonotype. The chain has TRBV6-2 or TRBV6-3 and TRBJ1-1; D is unresolved. CDR3 size: 15 residues. The germline CDR1 and CDR2 sequences are MNHEY and SVGEGT. V gave up 7 bases and J gave up 7 bases, with 22 bases separating them. This chain's CDR3 is CASIKAGSRIVEAFF. As DNA, the CDR3 is TGTGCCAGCATTAAGGCGGGCAGCAGAATCGTTGAAGCTTTCTTT.

This clonotype was seen only a few times. J is TRBJ2-7 and V is TRBV19, with D maybe TRBD1 (6 bases). This CDR3 region has 17 residues. Germline V gene sequence: CDR1 LNHDA, CDR2 SQIVND (reference sequence). The V gene lost 7 bases and the J gene lost 4 bases, with 26 bases spanning the gap. The CDR3 loop reads CASNKQGVRSPGYEQYV. Written as DNA, the CDR3 is TGTGCCAGTAACAAACAGGGCGTTCGGTCACCGGGTTACGAGCAGTACGTC.

This clonotype came up a few times. V gene TRBV28 combines with J gene TRBJ2-5, with D maybe TRBD2 (6 bases). The V gene's germline CDR1 is MDHEN and CDR2 SYDVKM. The CDR3 extends over 14 amino acids. The germline V and J ends were trimmed by 5 bases and 5 bases, with 15 bases remaining between them. This CDR3 is CASSTDARGETQYF. In DNA form, the CDR3 reads TGTGCCAGCAGTACCGACGCTCGGGGGGAGACCCAGTACTTC.

The genes are TRBV7-6 and TRBJ2-3; 11 positions match TRBD2. Trimming took 5 bases from V and 5 from J; bases not matched to a gene: 12. Germline CDR1 reads SGHVS; CDR2 reads FNYEAQ. The CDR3 contains 17 residues. The CDR3 loop reads CASSHPGRLAGQDTQYF. Here the CDR3 DNA reads TGTGCCAGCAGCCACCCGGGTAGACTAGCGGGACAAGATACGCAGTATTTT.

The chain recombines TRBV6-2 or TRBV6-3 with TRBJ2-7; 15 nucleotides match TRBD2. The CDR3 totals 14 residues. Germline V lookup: CDR1 MNHEY, CDR2 SVGEGT. Trimming cost V 7 bases and J 6 bases; bases outside gene matches: 4. In nucleotides, the CDR3 is TGTGCCAGCAACCAGGGACTAGCGGGAGGCGAGCAGTACTTC. It encodes CASNQGLAGGEQYF.

A few counts support this clonotype. This sequence joins TRBV4-1 and TRBJ2-1, with D perhaps TRBD2 (6 bases). This CDR3 comprises 20 residues. Trimming left V 2 bases short and J 0 bases short, with 23 bases between. Looked up from germline, CDR1 is MGHRA and CDR2 is YSYEKL. CDR3 protein: CASSQPGDRLVPNSYNEQFF. For the CDR3, the DNA is TGCGCCAGCAGCCAACCTGGGGATCGACTAGTCCCCAACTCCTACAATGAGCAGTTCTTC.

The J gene is TRBJ2-2, the V gene TRBV7-6, with D perhaps given as TRBD1 or TRBD2 (5 bases each). The V end lost 2 bases, the J end lost 6 bases, and 13 bases lay between the germline ends. CDR3 size: 15 residues. Germline V lookup: CDR1 SGHVS, CDR2 FNYEAQ. The CDR3 DNA reads TGTGCCAGCAGCTTATTGGGGGAAAAAGCCGGGGAGCTGTTTTTT. Its protein product is CASSLLGEKAGELFF.

The V gene is TRBV6-1, the J gene TRBJ2-1, with unresolved D. CDR3 length: 14 residues. Trimming pared 6 bases from V and 4 bases from J, leaving 13 bases between. CDR1 is MNHNS, CDR2 SASEGT, per germline. The CDR3 DNA reads as TGTGCCAGCAGGGCCCCACCTAGGTACAATGAGCAGTTCTTC. Its protein is CASRAPPRYNEQFF.

This clonotype occurred a few times. The chain recombines TRBV9 with TRBJ2-3, with TRBD2 identical over 11 bases. Looked up from germline, CDR1 is SGDLS and CDR2 is YYNGEE. V shed 0 bases, J shed 6 bases, and the junction held 9 bases outside the gene matches. This CDR3 has 17 amino acids. In nucleotides, the CDR3 is TGTGCCAGCAGCGTAGCTCCCCTAGCGGGAGGCCTGGATACGCAGTATTTT. It yields the protein CASSVAPLAGGLDTQYF.

This rearrangement joins TRBV6-4 to TRBJ2-7; D gene uncertain. Per the germline V gene, CDR1 is MRHNA and CDR2 is SNTAGT. The ends were cut back, 8 bases at V and 2 bases at J, with 13 bases in the middle. The CDR3 is made up of 13 amino acids. For the CDR3, the DNA is TGTGCCAGCTCTTTCCTCCCGCCCTACGAGCAGTACGTC. This gives the protein CASSFLPPYEQYV.

Many counts were recorded for this clonotype. This sequence joins TRBV7-2 and TRBJ1-5; no definite D call. CDR3 length: 14 amino acids. Germline CDR1 is SGHTA and CDR2 is FQGNSA. V lost 5 bases and J 4 bases, leaving 12 bases between the germline ends. Here the CDR3 DNA reads TGTGCCAGCAGCCCAGACGGCCTTAATCAGCCCCAGCATTTT. It yields the protein CASSPDGLNQPQHF.

V gene TRBV19 combines with J gene TRBJ2-1, with 12 bases lining up with TRBD2. CDR3 size: 19 residues. Germline loops: CDR1 LNHDA, CDR2 SQIVND (reference sequence). V was pared by 3 bases and J by 0 bases, with 9 bases of the junction left unmatched. Here the CDR3 reads CASSMAGLAGESSYNEQFF. The CDR3 DNA reads TGTGCCAGTAGTATGGCGGGACTAGCGGGTGAAAGCTCCTACAATGAGCAGTTCTTC.